What follows are 4 T cell receptor beta chains derived from one specimen sequenced in a study of human T cells and chemical hapten exposure. TCRdb re-called the RACE reads through MiXCR, storing one row per CDR3 protein. The sample includes some 250,000 distinct CDR3 sequences, 7.7% of them seen just once. Time point reported: pre-sensitization, week 0. The treatment here: therapeutic diphenylcyclopropenone sensitization with weekly scalp DPC. Specimen: whole blood, collected in connection with sensitization to the hapten diphenylcyclopropenone (DPC). These receptor sequences come from a man aged 18 to 35 with alopecia areata. Some clones in this sample may be carry-over from other donors' samples.

V is TRBV20-1 and J is TRBJ2-7; D not resolved. In germline, CDR1 is DFQATT, CDR2 SNEGSKA (reference sequence). V lost 5 bases to trimming and J lost 0 bases, with 5 bases between them. The CDR3 totals 11 residues. This CDR3 reads CSAPSSYEQYF. The CDR3 region has the DNA TGCAGTGCTCCCAGCTCCTACGAGCAGTACTTC.

This clonotype occurred a few times. This rearrangement joins TRBV10-3 to TRBJ1-5; D may be TRBD1 (5 bases). The CDR3 has 12 amino acids. Germline V CDR1 and CDR2: ENHRY, SYGVKD. The germline V and J ends were trimmed by 8 bases and 9 bases, with 14 bases remaining between them. CDR3 loop: CAIRGVLGPQHF. CDR3 DNA: TGTGCCATCCGAGGGGTTTTGGGGCCCCAGCATTTT.

There are many counts of this clonotype. J is TRBJ2-1 and V is TRBV4-1; D is unresolved. CDR1 and CDR2 (germline): MGHRA, YSYEKL. V shed 4 bases and J shed 2 bases, with 18 bases lying between them. CDR3 length: 17 amino acids. Written as DNA, the CDR3 is TGCGCCAGCAGCCCCCCGGGCAGTCGGGCCCCCTACAATGAGCAGTTCTTC. Amino acid sequence: CASSPPGSRAPYNEQFF.

CDR3 nucleotide sequence: TGTGCCAGCAGCCGCAGGGGGGCAGAGACCCAGTACTTC. This codes for CASSRRGAETQYF. V and J are TRBV9 and TRBJ2-5; D perhaps matches TRBD1 (7 bases). The CDR3 is 13 amino acids. Per the germline V gene, CDR1 is SGDLS and CDR2 is YYNGEE. The germline V and J ends were trimmed by 4 bases and 4 bases, with 11 bases remaining between them.